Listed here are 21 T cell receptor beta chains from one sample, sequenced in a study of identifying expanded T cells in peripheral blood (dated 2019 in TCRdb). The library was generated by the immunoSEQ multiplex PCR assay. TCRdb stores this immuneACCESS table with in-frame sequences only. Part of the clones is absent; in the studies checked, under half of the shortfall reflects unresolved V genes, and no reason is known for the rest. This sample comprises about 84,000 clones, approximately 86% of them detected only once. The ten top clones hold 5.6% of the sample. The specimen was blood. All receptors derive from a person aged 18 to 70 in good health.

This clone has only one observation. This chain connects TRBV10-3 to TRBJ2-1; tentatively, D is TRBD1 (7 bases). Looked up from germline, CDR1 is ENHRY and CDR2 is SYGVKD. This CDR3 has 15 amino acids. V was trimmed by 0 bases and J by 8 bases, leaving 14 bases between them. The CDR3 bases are TGTGCCATCAGTGAGTCCGCACAGGGGACTTATGAGCAGTTCTTC. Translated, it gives CAISESAQGTYEQFF.

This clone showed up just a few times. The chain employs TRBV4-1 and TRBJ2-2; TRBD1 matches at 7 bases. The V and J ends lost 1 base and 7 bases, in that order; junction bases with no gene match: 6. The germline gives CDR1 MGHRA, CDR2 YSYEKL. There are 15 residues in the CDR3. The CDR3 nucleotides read TGCGCCAGCAGCCAAGGTCTAACAGGGGACGGGGAGCTGTTTTTT. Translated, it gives CASSQGLTGDGELFF.

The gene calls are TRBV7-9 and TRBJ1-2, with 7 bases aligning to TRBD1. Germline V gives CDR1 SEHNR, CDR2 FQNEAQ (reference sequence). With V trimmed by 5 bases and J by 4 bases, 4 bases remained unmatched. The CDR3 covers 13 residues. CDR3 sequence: CASSQGTVYGYTF. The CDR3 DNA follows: TGTGCCAGCAGCCAAGGGACAGTCTATGGCTACACCTTC. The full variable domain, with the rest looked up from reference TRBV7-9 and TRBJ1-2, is DTGVSQNPRHKITKRGQNVTFRCDPISEHNRLYWYRQTLGQGPEFLTYFQNEAQLEKSRLLSDRFSAERPKGSFSTLEIQRTEQGDSAMYLCASSQGTVYGYTFGSGTRLTVV.

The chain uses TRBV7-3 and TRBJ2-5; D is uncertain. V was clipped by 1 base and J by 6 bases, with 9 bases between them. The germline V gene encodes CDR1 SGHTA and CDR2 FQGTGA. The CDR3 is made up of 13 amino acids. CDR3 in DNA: TGTGCCAGCAGCTTAAGAGGTGGGAAGACCCAGTACTTC. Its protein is CASSLRGGKTQYF.

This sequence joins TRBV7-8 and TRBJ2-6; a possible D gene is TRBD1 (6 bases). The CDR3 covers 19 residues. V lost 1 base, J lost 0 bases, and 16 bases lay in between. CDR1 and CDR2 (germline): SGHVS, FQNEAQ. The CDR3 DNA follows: TGTGCCAGCAGCTTAGGGAGACAGGTGATAAGCTCTGGGGCCAACGTCCTGACTTTC. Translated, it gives CASSLGRQVISSGANVLTF.

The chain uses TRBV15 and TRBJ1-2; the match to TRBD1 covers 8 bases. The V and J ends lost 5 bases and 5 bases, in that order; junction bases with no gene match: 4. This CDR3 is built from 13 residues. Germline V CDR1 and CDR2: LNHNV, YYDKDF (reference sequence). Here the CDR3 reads CATSWTGTYGYTF. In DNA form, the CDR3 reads TGTGCCACCAGCTGGACAGGGACTTATGGCTACACCTTC.

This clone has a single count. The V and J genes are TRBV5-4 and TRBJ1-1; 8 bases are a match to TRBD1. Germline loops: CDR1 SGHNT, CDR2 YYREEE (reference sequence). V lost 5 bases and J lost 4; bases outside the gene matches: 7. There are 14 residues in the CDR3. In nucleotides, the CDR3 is TGTGCCAGCAGTTCGACAGGGGTGAGCACTGAAGCTTTCTTT. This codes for CASSSTGVSTEAFF.

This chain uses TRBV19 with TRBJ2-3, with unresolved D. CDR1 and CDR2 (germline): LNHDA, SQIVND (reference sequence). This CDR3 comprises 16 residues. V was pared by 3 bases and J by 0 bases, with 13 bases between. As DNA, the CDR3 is TGTGCCAGTAGTATTTTTATTTCGACTAGCACAGATACGCAGTATTTT. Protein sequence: CASSIFISTSTDTQYF.

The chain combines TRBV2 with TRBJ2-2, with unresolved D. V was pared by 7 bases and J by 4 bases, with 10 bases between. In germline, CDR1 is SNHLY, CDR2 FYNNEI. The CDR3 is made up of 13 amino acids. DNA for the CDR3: TGTGCCAGCAACCGGGTTCGCACCGGGGAGCTGTTTTTT. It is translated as CASNRVRTGELFF. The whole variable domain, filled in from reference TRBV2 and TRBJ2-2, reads EPEVTQTPSHQVTQMGQEVILRCVPISNHLYFYWYRQILGQKVEFLVSFYNNEISEKSEIFDDQFSVERPDGSNFTLKIRSTKLEDSAMYFCASNRVRTGELFFGEGSRLTVL.

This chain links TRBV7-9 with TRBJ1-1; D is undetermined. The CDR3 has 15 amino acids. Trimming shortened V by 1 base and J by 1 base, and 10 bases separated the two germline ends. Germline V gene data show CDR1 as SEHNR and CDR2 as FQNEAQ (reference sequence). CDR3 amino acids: CASSLDGLSNTEAFF. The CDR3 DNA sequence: TGTGCCAGCAGCTTAGATGGGCTGTCGAACACTGAAGCTTTCTTT.

The CDR3 coding sequence is TGTGCCAGCAGTAACACCGGGCTTGCAGATACGCAGTATTTT. Translated: CASSNTGLADTQYF. The chain is built from TRBV6-5 and TRBJ2-3; the D is unclear. Germline lookup yields CDR1 MNHEY and CDR2 SVGAGI. The CDR3 spans 14 residues. Trimming took 5 bases from V and 4 from J, leaving 13 bases between them.

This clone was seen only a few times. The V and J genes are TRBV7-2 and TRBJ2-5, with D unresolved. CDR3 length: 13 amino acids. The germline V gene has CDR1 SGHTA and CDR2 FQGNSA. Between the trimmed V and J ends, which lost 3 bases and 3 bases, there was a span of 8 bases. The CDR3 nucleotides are TGTGCCAGCAGCTTTTCGCATAAAGAGACCCAGTACTTC. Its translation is CASSFSHKETQYF. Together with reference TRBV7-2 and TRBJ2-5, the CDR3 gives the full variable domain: GAGVSQSPSNKVTEKGKDVELRCDPISGHTALYWYRQSLGQGLEFLIYFQGNSAPDKSGLPSDRFSAERTGGSVSTLTIQRTQQEDSAVYLCASSFSHKETQYFGPGTRLLVL.

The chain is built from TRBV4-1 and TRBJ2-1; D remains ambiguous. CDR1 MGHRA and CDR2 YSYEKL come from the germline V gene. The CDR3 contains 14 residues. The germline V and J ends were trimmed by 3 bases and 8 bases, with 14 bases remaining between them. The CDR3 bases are TGCGCCAGCAGCCAGCTAATTGGGCTCGATGAGCAGTTCTTC. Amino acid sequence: CASSQLIGLDEQFF.

For the CDR3, the DNA is TGTGCCAGCAGCTCCGGACTAGCGGGGAACAATGAGCAGTTCTTC. It encodes CASSSGLAGNNEQFF. The chain is built from TRBV7-2 and TRBJ2-1, with 12 bases aligning to TRBD2. Germline trimming cut 4 bases from V and 5 bases from J; bases unmatched to any gene: 3. This CDR3 is 15 amino acids long. Per the germline V gene, CDR1 is SGHTA and CDR2 is FQGNSA.

CDR3 sequence: CASRSATGAGSPLHF. For the CDR3, the DNA is TGTGCCAGCAGGTCAGCCACCGGGGCAGGGTCACCCCTCCACTTT. This rearrangement joins TRBV5-6 to TRBJ1-6; D may be TRBD1 (5 bases). V was trimmed by 5 bases and J by 10 bases, leaving 19 bases between them. The CDR3 is 15 residues long. In germline, CDR1 is SGHDT, CDR2 YYEEEE.

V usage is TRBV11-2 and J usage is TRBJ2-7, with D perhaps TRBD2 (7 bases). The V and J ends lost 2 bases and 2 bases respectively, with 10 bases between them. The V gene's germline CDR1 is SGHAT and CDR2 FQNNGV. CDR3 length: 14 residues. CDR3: CASSLKGGAYEQYF. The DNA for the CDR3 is TGTGCCAGCAGCTTAAAGGGGGGGGCCTACGAGCAGTACTTC.

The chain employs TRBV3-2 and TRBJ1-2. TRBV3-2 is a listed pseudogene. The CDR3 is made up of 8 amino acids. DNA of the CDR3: TGTGGCCTCTATGGCTACACCTTC. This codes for CGLYGYTF.

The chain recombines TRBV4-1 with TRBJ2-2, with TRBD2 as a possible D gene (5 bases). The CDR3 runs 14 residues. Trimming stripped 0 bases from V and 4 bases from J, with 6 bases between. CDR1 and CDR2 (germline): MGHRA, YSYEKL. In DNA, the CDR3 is TGCGCCAGCAGCCAAGATCGGGGCACCGGGGAGCTGTTTTTT. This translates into CASSQDRGTGELFF.

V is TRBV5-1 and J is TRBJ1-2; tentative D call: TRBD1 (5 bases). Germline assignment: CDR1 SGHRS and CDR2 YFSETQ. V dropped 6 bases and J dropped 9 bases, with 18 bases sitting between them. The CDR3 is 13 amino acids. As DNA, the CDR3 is TGCGCCAGCAACGACAGTCCCAGTGGGAGCTACACCTTC. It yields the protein CASNDSPSGSYTF.

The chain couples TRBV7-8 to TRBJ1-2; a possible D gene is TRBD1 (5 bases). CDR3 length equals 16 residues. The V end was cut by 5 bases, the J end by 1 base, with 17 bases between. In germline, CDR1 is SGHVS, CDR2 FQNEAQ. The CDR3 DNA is TGTGCCAGCAGCCCCCGGGCAGGGTGGGGTAACTATGGCTACACCTTC. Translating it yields CASSPRAGWGNYGYTF.

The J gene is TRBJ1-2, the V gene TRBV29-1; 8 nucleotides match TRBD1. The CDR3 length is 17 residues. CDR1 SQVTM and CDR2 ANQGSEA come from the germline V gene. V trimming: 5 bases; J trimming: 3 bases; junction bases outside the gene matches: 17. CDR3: CSVTNHLQGVLDYGYTF. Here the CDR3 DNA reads TGCAGCGTTACCAACCACTTACAGGGGGTCCTGGACTATGGCTACACCTTC.